This T cell receptor (beta chain) was profiled in a study of PD-L1 blockade in urothelial cancer. Study-level information: The analyses of blood took place 3 weeks (second dose) and 6 weeks after treatment start. Among blood samples, the median T cell count was some 140,000. Study results and limitations: Pretreatment TCR clonality in blood under the median foretold superior survival.

Documented time point: peripheral blood 6 weeks after treatment start. The germline V gene has CDR1 KGHSH and CDR2 LQKENI. The CDR3 has 17 amino acids. V lost 0 bases and J 2 bases, leaving 16 bases between the germline ends. Here immunoSEQ multiplex PCR was the method, and the copy in TCRdb shows in-frame clones only, minus some. The sample carries some 120,000 clones, around 89% recorded once. Of note for this clone: What it binds is unknown.

The sequence came from a man aged 55 to 69 with urothelial cancer. The sequencing used PBMCs, collected around atezolizumab (anti-PD-L1) treatment. The V call is TRBV18, the J call TRBJ1-1; D may be TRBD1 (5 bases). CDR3 residues: CASSPPRTKGLNTEAFF. In nucleotides, the CDR3 is TGTGCCAGCTCACCACCTCGGACAAAGGGGTTAAACACTGAAGCTTTCTTT.